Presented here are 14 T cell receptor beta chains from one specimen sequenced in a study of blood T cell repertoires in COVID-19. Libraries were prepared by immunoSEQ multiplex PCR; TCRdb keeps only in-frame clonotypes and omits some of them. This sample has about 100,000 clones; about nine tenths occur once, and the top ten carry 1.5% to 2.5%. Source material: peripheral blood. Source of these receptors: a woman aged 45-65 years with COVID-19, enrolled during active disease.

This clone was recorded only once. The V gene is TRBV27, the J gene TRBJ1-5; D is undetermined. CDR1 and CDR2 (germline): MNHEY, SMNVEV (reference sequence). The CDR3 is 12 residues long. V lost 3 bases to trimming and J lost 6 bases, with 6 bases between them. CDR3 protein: CASSFRGQPQHF. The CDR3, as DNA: TGTGCCAGCAGTTTTCGGGGTCAGCCCCAGCATTTT.

As DNA, the CDR3 is TGTGCCAGTAGTAGAACTCAGGGCACAGATACGCAGTATTTT. Encoded protein: CASSRTQGTDTQYF. The chain links TRBV19 to TRBJ2-3; no definite D call. Germline assignment: CDR1 LNHDA and CDR2 SQIVND (reference sequence). Trimming shortened V by 4 bases and J by 1 base, and 9 bases separated the two germline ends. CDR3 size: 14 residues.

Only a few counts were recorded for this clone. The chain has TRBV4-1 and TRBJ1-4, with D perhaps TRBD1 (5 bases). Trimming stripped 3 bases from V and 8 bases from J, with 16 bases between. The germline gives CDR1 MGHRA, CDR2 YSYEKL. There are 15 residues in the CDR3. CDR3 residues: CASSHPRGPSEKLFF. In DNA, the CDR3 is TGCGCCAGCAGCCATCCTAGGGGCCCCAGCGAAAAACTGTTTTTT.

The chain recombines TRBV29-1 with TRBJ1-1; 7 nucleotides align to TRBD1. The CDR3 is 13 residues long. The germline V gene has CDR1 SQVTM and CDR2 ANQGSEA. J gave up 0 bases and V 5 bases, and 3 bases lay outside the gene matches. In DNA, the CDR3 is TGCAGCGTTCTCAGGGGGATGAACACTGAAGCTTTCTTT. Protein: CSVLRGMNTEAFF.

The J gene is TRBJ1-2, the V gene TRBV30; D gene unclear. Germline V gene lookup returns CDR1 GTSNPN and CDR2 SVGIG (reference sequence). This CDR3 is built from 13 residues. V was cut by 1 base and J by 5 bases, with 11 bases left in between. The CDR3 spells CAWSAEFSYGYTF. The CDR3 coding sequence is TGTGCCTGGAGTGCGGAGTTCTCGTATGGCTACACCTTC.

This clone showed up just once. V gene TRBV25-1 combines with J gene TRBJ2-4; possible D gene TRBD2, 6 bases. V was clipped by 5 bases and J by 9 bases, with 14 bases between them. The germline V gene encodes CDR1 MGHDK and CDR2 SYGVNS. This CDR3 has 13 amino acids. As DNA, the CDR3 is TGTGCCAGCAGTCTCGGAGGGTTAGTCATTCAGTACTTC. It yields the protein CASSLGGLVIQYF.

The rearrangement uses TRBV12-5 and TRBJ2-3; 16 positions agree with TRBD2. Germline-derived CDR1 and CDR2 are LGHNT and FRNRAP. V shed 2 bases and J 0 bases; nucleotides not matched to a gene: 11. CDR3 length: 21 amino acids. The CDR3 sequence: CASGLPSAGTSGGVSTDTQYF. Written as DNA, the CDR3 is TGTGCTAGTGGTTTGCCCTCTGCCGGGACTAGCGGGGGGGTTAGCACAGATACGCAGTATTTT.

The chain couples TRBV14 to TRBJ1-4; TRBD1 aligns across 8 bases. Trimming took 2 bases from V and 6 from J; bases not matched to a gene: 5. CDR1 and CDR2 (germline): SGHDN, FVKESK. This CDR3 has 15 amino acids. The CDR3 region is CASSQWTGSDEKLFF. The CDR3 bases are TGTGCCAGCAGCCAATGGACAGGGAGCGATGAAAAACTGTTTTTT.

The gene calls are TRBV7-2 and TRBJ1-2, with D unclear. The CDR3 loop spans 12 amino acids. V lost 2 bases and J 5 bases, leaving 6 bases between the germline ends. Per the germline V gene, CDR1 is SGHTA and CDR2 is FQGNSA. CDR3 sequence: CASSLSGYGYTF. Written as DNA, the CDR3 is TGTGCCAGCAGCTTATCGGGTTATGGCTACACCTTC.

This CDR3 reads CSVPTGGGYTF. CDR3 in DNA: TGCAGTGTTCCGACCGGCGGTGGCTACACCTTC. The chain has TRBV20-1 and TRBJ1-2; D is ambiguous. The germline V gene encodes CDR1 DFQATT and CDR2 SNEGSKA (reference sequence). The CDR3 contains 11 residues. Trimming took 7 bases from V and 7 from J, leaving 13 bases between them.

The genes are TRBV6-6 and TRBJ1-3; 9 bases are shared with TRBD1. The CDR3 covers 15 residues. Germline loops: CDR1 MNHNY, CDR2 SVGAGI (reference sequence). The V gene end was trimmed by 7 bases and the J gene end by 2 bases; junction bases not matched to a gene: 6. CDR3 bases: TGTGCCAGCACCAAGCGGACAGGGGCTGGAAACACCATATATTTT. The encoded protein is CASTKRTGAGNTIYF.

CDR3 in amino acids: CASSHSRTGGRNQPQHF. The CDR3 DNA follows: TGTGCCAGCAGCCATTCCCGGACAGGGGGAAGGAATCAGCCCCAGCATTTT. The V and J genes are TRBV5-8 and TRBJ1-5; TRBD1 aligns across 10 bases. The V gene end was trimmed by 4 bases and the J gene end by 4 bases; junction bases not matched to a gene: 11. The length of the CDR3 is 17 residues. From germline, CDR1 is SGHTS and CDR2 YDEGEE.

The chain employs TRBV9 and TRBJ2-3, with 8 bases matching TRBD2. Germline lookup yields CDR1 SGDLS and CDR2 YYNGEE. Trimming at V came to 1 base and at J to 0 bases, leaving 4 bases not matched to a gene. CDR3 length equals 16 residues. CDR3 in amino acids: CASSVRAGGSTDTQYF. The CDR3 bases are TGTGCCAGCAGCGTAAGGGCGGGGGGTAGCACAGATACGCAGTATTTT.

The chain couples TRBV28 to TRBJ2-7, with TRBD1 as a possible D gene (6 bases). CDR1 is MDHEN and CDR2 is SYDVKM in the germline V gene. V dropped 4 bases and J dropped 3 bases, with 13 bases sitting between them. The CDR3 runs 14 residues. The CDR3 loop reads CASSSPDSYYEQYV. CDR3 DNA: TGTGCCAGCAGTTCACCGGACAGTTACTACGAGCAGTACGTC.